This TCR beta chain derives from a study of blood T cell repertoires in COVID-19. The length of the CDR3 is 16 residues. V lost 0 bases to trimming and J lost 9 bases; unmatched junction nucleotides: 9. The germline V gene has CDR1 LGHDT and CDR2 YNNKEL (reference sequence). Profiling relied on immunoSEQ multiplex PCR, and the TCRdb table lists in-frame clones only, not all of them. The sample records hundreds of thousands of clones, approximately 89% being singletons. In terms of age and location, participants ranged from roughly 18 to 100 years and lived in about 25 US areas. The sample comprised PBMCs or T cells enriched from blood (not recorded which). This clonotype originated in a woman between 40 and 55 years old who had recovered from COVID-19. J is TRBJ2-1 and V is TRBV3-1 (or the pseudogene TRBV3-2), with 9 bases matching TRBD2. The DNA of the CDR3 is TGTGCCAGCAGCCAAGAAGGGGTAGCGGGAGCGGGTGAGCAGTTCTTC. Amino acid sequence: CASSQEGVAGAGEQFF.